The 8 T cell receptor beta chains given below trace back to one sample, sequenced in a study of OX40 agonist ivuxolimab in advanced cancers. Profiled with immunoSEQ multiplex PCR; TCRdb holds only in-frame clones, not every one. The table has more than 100,000 clones, under 95% seen once. Sequencing was performed on CD4+ or CD8+ T cells sorted from blood, taken in a trial of the OX40 agonist ivuxolimab. These receptor sequences come from an adult with an advanced solid tumor such as melanoma, head and neck, liver or kidney cancer.

The genes are TRBV7-2 and TRBJ2-2, with D unclear. The V end was cut by 4 bases, the J end by 10 bases, with 7 bases between. CDR3 length: 11 residues. Germline V gene sequence: CDR1 SGHTA, CDR2 FQGNSA. The CDR3 protein is CASSSAVELFF. CDR3 nucleotide sequence: TGTGCCAGCAGCTCAGCCGTGGAGCTGTTTTTT.

The chain carries TRBV6-6 and TRBJ2-1; 10 bases agree with TRBD2. Germline CDR1 and CDR2: MNHNY and SVGAGI (reference sequence). The CDR3 length is 14 residues. After removal of 4 bases from V and 16 bases from J, the junction contained 13 bases not matched to a gene. The CDR3 loop reads CASSSGTSAKRGFF. CDR3 nucleotides: TGTGCCAGCAGTTCAGGGACTAGCGCTAAAAGGGGATTCTTC.

The chain employs TRBV15 and TRBJ2-2; D is possibly TRBD1 (5 bases). Germline CDR1 and CDR2: LNHNV and YYDKDF (reference sequence). CDR3 length: 18 amino acids. V was cut by 0 bases and J by 4 bases, with 18 bases left in between. Here the CDR3 reads CATSRDQGQGRVTGELFF. The CDR3, as DNA: TGTGCCACCAGCAGAGATCAGGGCCAGGGAAGGGTCACCGGGGAGCTGTTTTTT. The variable domain in full, with the rest retrieved from reference TRBV15 and TRBJ2-2, is DAMVIQNPRYQVTQFGKPVTLSCSQTLNHNVMYWYQQKSSQAPKLLFHYYDKDFNNEADTPDNFQSRRPNTSFCFLDIRSPGLGDTAMYLCATSRDQGQGRVTGELFFGEGSRLTVL.

This clone was observed once. The rearrangement links TRBV5-1 to TRBJ1-1; TRBD1 might be the D (6 bases). With 0 bases removed from V and 1 base from J, the gap between germline ends came to 7 bases. Germline V gene sequence: CDR1 SGHRS, CDR2 YFSETQ. The CDR3 contains 14 residues. For the CDR3, the DNA is TGCGCCAGCAGCTTGGCACAGGGGAACACTGAAGCTTTCTTT. This translates into CASSLAQGNTEAFF. The whole variable domain, filled in from reference TRBV5-1 and TRBJ1-1, reads KAGVTQTPRYLIKTRGQQVTLSCSPISGHRSVSWYQQTPGQGLQFLFEYFSETQRNKGNFPGRFSGRQFSNSRSEMNVSTLELGDSALYLCASSLAQGNTEAFFGQGTRLTVV.

J is TRBJ2-1 and V is TRBV6-5, with TRBD2 as a possible D gene (6 bases). CDR1 is MNHEY, CDR2 SVGAGI, per germline. The CDR3 totals 14 residues. Trimming left V 6 bases short and J 10 bases short, with 19 bases between. This chain's CDR3 is CASSPTTSFGEQFF. For the CDR3, the DNA is TGTGCCAGCAGCCCCACGACTAGTTTCGGCGAGCAGTTCTTC.

The chain is built from TRBV6-5 and TRBJ1-3; 8 bases line up with TRBD1. The length of the CDR3 is 15 residues. V gave up 4 bases and J gave up 0 bases; unmatched junction bases: 2. The germline CDR1 and CDR2 sequences are MNHEY and SVGAGI. The CDR3 region has the DNA TGTGCCAGCAGTTTTACAGGGGGCTCTGGAAACACCATATATTTT. This gives the protein CASSFTGGSGNTIYF.

The chain couples TRBV19 to TRBJ1-5, with D perhaps matching TRBD1 (5 bases). CDR1 is LNHDA and CDR2 is SQIVND in the germline V gene (reference sequence). This CDR3 region has 15 residues. With 6 bases removed from V and 1 base from J, the gap between germline ends came to 13 bases. CDR3 DNA sequence: TGTGCCAGTAGAAGTGGGGGGGGAAGCAATCAGCCCCAGCATTTT. This sequence encodes CASRSGGGSNQPQHF. The whole variable domain, remainder taken from reference TRBV19 and TRBJ1-5, is DGGITQSPKYLFRKEGQNVTLSCEQNLNHDAMYWYRQDPGQGLRLIYYSQIVNDFQKGDIAEGYSVSREKKESFPLTVTSAQKNPTAFYLCASRSGGGSNQPQHFGDGTRLSIL.

The chain recombines TRBV10-1 with TRBJ1-1, with D hard to call. The CDR3 is 13 residues long. Per the germline V gene, CDR1 is WNHNN and CDR2 is SYGVQD (reference sequence). V was clipped by 5 bases and J by 1 base, with 8 bases between them. The CDR3 loop is CASSRLKNTEAFF. DNA of the CDR3: TGCGCCAGCAGTCGGTTGAAGAACACTGAAGCTTTCTTT.